The T cell receptor (beta chain) described here comes from a study of metastatic and nonmetastatic thyroid tumors. This clone is medium-sized within its sample. Each patient came to thyroid surgery without any prior treatment (of any kind). Per the germline V gene, CDR1 is MNHNS and CDR2 is SASEGT. Trimming took 8 bases from V and 10 from J, leaving 22 bases between them. The CDR3 is 14 residues long. TCRdb re-called the PCR reads with MiXCR. Among some 45,000 clones listed, less than 20% were seen once. The sequencing sample was made of blood. The chain couples TRBV6-1 to TRBJ2-3, with unresolved D. The source is a female donor with papillary thyroid cancer or a benign thyroid nodule (not recorded which). Some clones in this sample may be carry-over from other donors' samples. CDR3 nucleotide sequence: TGTGCCAGCGTTGCCCGCCCGACCTCTACAGCGCAGTATTTT. Protein product: CASVARPTSTAQYF.